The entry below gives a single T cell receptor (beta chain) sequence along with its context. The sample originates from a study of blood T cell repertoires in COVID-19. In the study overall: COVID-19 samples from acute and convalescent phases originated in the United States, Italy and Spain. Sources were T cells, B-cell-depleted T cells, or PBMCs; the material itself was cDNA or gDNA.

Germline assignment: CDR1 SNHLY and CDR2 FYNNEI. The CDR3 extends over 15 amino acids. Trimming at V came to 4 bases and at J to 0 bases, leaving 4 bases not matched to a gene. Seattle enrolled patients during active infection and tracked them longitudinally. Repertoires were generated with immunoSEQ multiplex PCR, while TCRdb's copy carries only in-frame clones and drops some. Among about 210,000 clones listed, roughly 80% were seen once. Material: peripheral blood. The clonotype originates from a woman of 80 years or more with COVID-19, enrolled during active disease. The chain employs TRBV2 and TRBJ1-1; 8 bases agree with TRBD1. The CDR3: CASSARTGLNTEAFF. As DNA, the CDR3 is TGTGCCAGCAGTGCGAGGACAGGGCTGAACACTGAAGCTTTCTTT.